Below, 32 T cell receptor beta chains from the same sample are listed, as sequenced in a study of PD-L1 blockade in urothelial cancer. Sample time point: pretreatment peripheral blood. This table comes from immunoSEQ multiplex PCR, and its TCRdb copy is limited to in-frame clones, with some not included. The sample lists roughly 53,000 clones; around 88% were seen once. Sample: PBMCs, taken around atezolizumab (anti-PD-L1) treatment. These receptors were taken from an older woman with urothelial cancer.

This chain links TRBV19 with TRBJ1-5; TRBD1 is a possible D gene (6 bases). Trimming left V 10 bases short and J 4 bases short, with 20 bases between. The length of the CDR3 is 15 residues. Looked up from germline, CDR1 is LNHDA and CDR2 is SQIVND (reference sequence). Here the CDR3 reads CATHSGGLGNQPQHF. The CDR3 DNA reads as TGTGCCACCCACAGCGGGGGCCTGGGGAATCAGCCCCAGCATTTT. The full variable domain, its missing parts supplied by reference TRBV19 and TRBJ1-5, is DGGITQSPKYLFRKEGQNVTLSCEQNLNHDAMYWYRQDPGQGLRLIYYSQIVNDFQKGDIAEGYSVSREKKESFPLTVTSAQKNPTAFYLCATHSGGLGNQPQHFGDGTRLSIL.

This clone was seen a single time. The J gene is TRBJ1-3, the V gene TRBV7-9, with TRBD1 as a possible D gene (5 bases). The CDR3 length is 14 residues. V lost 6 bases and J 0 bases, leaving 9 bases between the germline ends. CDR1 and CDR2 (germline): SEHNR, FQNEAQ (reference sequence). CDR3 bases: TGTGCCAGCAGACAGGCCCACTCTGGAAACACCATATATTTT. Protein: CASRQAHSGNTIYF.

V and J are TRBV2 and TRBJ2-1; the match to TRBD2 covers 13 bases. Unmatched junction bases numbered 4, after V lost 5 bases and J lost 6 bases. Germline CDR1 SNHLY, CDR2 FYNNEI. This CDR3 contains 15 residues. CDR3: CASSSTSGGANEQFF. The CDR3, as DNA: TGTGCCAGCAGTTCTACTAGCGGGGGGGCCAATGAGCAGTTCTTC.

The chain links TRBV19 to TRBJ1-2; D is uncertain. CDR1 is LNHDA and CDR2 is SQIVND in the germline V gene (reference sequence). The CDR3 consists of 13 residues. The ends were cut back, 5 bases at V and 4 bases at J, with 11 bases in the middle. CDR3 bases: TGTGCCAGTAGTGAGGGAGGAGGCTATGGCTACACCTTC. Its translation is CASSEGGGYGYTF. Based on the CDR3 plus reference TRBV19 and TRBJ1-2, the full variable domain is DGGITQSPKYLFRKEGQNVTLSCEQNLNHDAMYWYRQDPGQGLRLIYYSQIVNDFQKGDIAEGYSVSREKKESFPLTVTSAQKNPTAFYLCASSEGGGYGYTFGSGTRLTVV.

This chain joins TRBV10-3 and TRBJ1-6; TRBD1 is a possible D gene (6 bases). V lost 0 bases and J lost 7, with 13 bases in between. Germline-derived CDR1 and CDR2 are ENHRY and SYGVKD. The CDR3 is made up of 16 amino acids. The CDR3, as DNA: TGTGCCATCAGTGAGTCGCAACGGCAGGGGAATTCACCCCTCCACTTT. This sequence encodes CAISESQRQGNSPLHF.

This chain uses TRBV6-5 with TRBJ1-2, with a tentative D call TRBD1 (5 bases). V gave up 0 bases and J gave up 8 bases, with 16 bases separating them. The CDR3 spans 15 residues. Germline loops: CDR1 MNHEY, CDR2 SVGAGI. The CDR3 sequence is CASSYSVPGGRGYTF. For the CDR3, the DNA is TGTGCCAGCAGTTACTCGGTACCGGGGGGAAGAGGCTACACCTTC.

This chain connects TRBV15 to TRBJ2-1, with 9 bases that match TRBD2. J was trimmed by 0 bases and V by 5 bases; bases with no gene match: 8. Germline values: CDR1 LNHNV, CDR2 YYDKDF (reference sequence). There are 17 residues in the CDR3. CDR3 DNA sequence: TGTGCCACCAGCTCGGCAGCGGGGGGTCACTCCTACAATGAGCAGTTCTTC. Protein: CATSSAAGGHSYNEQFF.

The chain combines TRBV5-5 with TRBJ1-1, with D hard to call. The CDR3 is 16 residues long. Germline V gene data show CDR1 as SGHKS and CDR2 as YYEKEE (reference sequence). Between the trimmed V and J ends, which lost 0 bases and 4 bases, there was a span of 16 bases. As DNA, the CDR3 is TGTGCCAGCAGCTTGGGTCTTCTGGGTTCGGGCACTGAAGCTTTCTTT. Translating gives CASSLGLLGSGTEAFF.

This clone came up once. V is TRBV28 and J is TRBJ2-5, with TRBD2 identical over 13 bases. The CDR3 runs to 13 residues. Trimming removed 7 bases from V and 5 bases from J; junction bases left unmatched: 1. Germline CDR1 is MDHEN and CDR2 is SYDVKM. The CDR3, as DNA: TGTGCCAGCACGACTAGCGGGAGGGAGACCCAGTACTTC. This codes for CASTTSGRETQYF. The whole variable domain, remainder taken from reference TRBV28 and TRBJ2-5, is DVKVTQSSRYLVKRTGEKVFLECVQDMDHENMFWYRQDPGLGLRLIYFSYDVKMKEKGDIPEGYSVSREKKERFSLILESASTNQTSMYLCASTTSGRETQYFGPGTRLLVL.

The chain links TRBV28 to TRBJ1-2; no clear D. There are 12 residues in the CDR3. Trimming left V 6 bases short and J 5 bases short, with 10 bases between. The germline gives CDR1 MDHEN, CDR2 SYDVKM. The CDR3 coding sequence is TGTGCCAGCAGGCTTCTGACATATGGCTACACCTTC. As protein: CASRLLTYGYTF.

V gene TRBV20-1 combines with J gene TRBJ1-2; D is unclear. The V gene lost 6 bases and the J gene lost 7 bases, with 9 bases spanning the gap. CDR3 length: 10 amino acids. Germline CDR1 is DFQATT and CDR2 is SNEGSKA (reference sequence). This CDR3 reads CSAWLVGYTF. CDR3 in DNA: TGCAGTGCGTGGCTGGTTGGCTACACCTTC.

V gene TRBV6-6 combines with J gene TRBJ1-1; TRBD1 agrees at 7 bases. CDR3 size: 15 residues. Looked up from germline, CDR1 is MNHNY and CDR2 is SVGAGI (reference sequence). V shed 5 bases and J 8 bases; nucleotides not matched to a gene: 14. The CDR3 nucleotides are TGTGCCAGCAGTACCCCAGACAGGGCCTACTTAGAAGCTTTCTTT. It is translated as CASSTPDRAYLEAFF.

Here the CDR3 reads CASTQGTDTEAFF. The CDR3 nucleotides read TGTGCCAGTACGCAGGGAACGGACACTGAAGCTTTCTTT. The chain is built from TRBV19 and TRBJ1-1; possibly TRBD1 for D (5 bases). CDR1 and CDR2 (germline): LNHDA, SQIVND (reference sequence). The CDR3 length is 13 residues. Trimming took 7 bases from V and 3 from J, leaving 12 bases between them.

The chain recombines TRBV7-3 with TRBJ2-1, with D possibly being TRBD2 (5 bases). CDR1 is SGHTA, CDR2 FQGTGA, per germline. The CDR3 totals 13 residues. The ends were cut back, 5 bases at V and 7 bases at J, with 12 bases in the middle. CDR3 amino acids: CASSPHGGNEQFF. The CDR3 DNA reads as TGTGCCAGCAGCCCCCACGGCGGGAATGAGCAGTTCTTC.

This clone was seen only a few times. The gene calls are TRBV18 and TRBJ2-1; the D gene is possibly TRBD2 (6 bases). The CDR3 contains 16 residues. V dropped 0 bases and J dropped 5 bases, with 14 bases sitting between them. Germline loops: CDR1 KGHSH, CDR2 LQKENI. CDR3: CASSPPRRDAHNEQFF. The DNA of the CDR3 is TGTGCCAGCTCACCACCTCGGCGGGACGCCCACAATGAGCAGTTCTTC.

The V gene is TRBV5-4, the J gene TRBJ1-2, with D possibly being TRBD1 (5 bases). Germline loops: CDR1 SGHNT, CDR2 YYREEE (reference sequence). The CDR3 runs 15 residues. V lost 6 bases and J lost 3, with 18 bases in between. The chain's CDR3 is CASTRGGGIDYGYTF. CDR3 in DNA: TGTGCCAGCACCCGCGGCGGGGGGATCGACTATGGCTACACCTTC.

The DNA of the CDR3 is TGTGCCAGCAGTGATCCGGGACAGGGGCCAGCCTACGAGCAGTACTTC. It translates to CASSDPGQGPAYEQYF. The gene calls are TRBV28 and TRBJ2-7; 10 bases match TRBD1. Germline V gives CDR1 MDHEN, CDR2 SYDVKM. The CDR3 totals 16 residues. V trimming: 5 bases; J trimming: 2 bases; junction bases outside the gene matches: 9.

This clone was counted only a few times. The chain uses TRBV11-2 and TRBJ1-1; D remains ambiguous. V was cut by 5 bases and J by 6 bases, with 19 bases left in between. The CDR3 is 15 residues long. Germline lookup yields CDR1 SGHAT and CDR2 FQNNGV. CDR3 nucleotides: TGTGCCAGCAGCCCACCCGGGAGAATGAGCCCTGAAGCTTTCTTT. Its protein product is CASSPPGRMSPEAFF.

The chain is built from TRBV4-1 and TRBJ2-7, with 10 bases identical to TRBD2. V shed 6 bases, J shed 4 bases, and the junction held 6 bases outside the gene matches. The length of the CDR3 is 14 residues. Germline V gene sequence: CDR1 MGHRA, CDR2 YSYEKL. Written as DNA, the CDR3 is TGCGCCAGCAGAAAAGGACTAGCGGAATACGAGCAGTACTTC. Protein: CASRKGLAEYEQYF.

The chain combines TRBV28 with TRBJ1-5; D remains ambiguous. This CDR3 contains 15 residues. V was shortened by 6 bases and J by 1 base, with 13 bases between the two germline ends. Germline V gives CDR1 MDHEN, CDR2 SYDVKM. For the CDR3, the DNA is TGTGCCAGCAGCCTAAAGGGAGGGAGCAATCAGCCCCAGCATTTT. Protein sequence: CASSLKGGSNQPQHF.

This clone has just a few counts. V is TRBV2 and J is TRBJ1-4; D is perhaps TRBD1 (6 bases). Trimming took 5 bases from V and 7 from J, leaving 20 bases between them. This CDR3 region has 16 residues. Germline CDR1 reads SNHLY; CDR2 reads FYNNEI. CDR3 in amino acids: CASSYSGGFGGEKLFF. The CDR3 coding sequence is TGTGCCAGCAGTTACAGCGGGGGCTTCGGAGGTGAAAAACTGTTTTTT.

This chain joins TRBV27 and TRBJ1-1; TRBD1 agrees at 8 bases. The CDR3 extends over 15 amino acids. Germline V gene lookup returns CDR1 MNHEY and CDR2 SMNVEV (reference sequence). With 0 bases clipped from V and 4 bases from J, the junction kept 4 bases outside the gene matches. The CDR3 loop reads CASSLSPTGGTEAFF. DNA for the CDR3: TGTGCCAGCAGTTTATCACCCACAGGGGGCACTGAAGCTTTCTTT.

To note about this clone: The sample contains more than one DNA sequence encoding this CDR3. The chain uses TRBV18 and TRBJ1-5, with 9 bases lining up with TRBD1. After removal of 4 bases from V and 7 bases from J, the junction contained 5 bases not matched to a gene. Germline V gene lookup returns CDR1 KGHSH and CDR2 LQKENI. CDR3 size: 14 residues. As DNA, the CDR3 is TGTGCCAGCTCACTTACAGGGGGCGACCAGCCCCAGCATTTT. The encoded protein is CASSLTGGDQPQHF.

The V call is TRBV7-3, the J call TRBJ2-5; D gene unclear. Germline V gene sequence: CDR1 SGHTA, CDR2 FQGTGA. The V end lost 5 bases, the J end lost 4 bases, and 11 bases lay between the germline ends. The CDR3 length is 13 residues. The DNA for the CDR3 is TGTGCCAGCAGCCTAGGATTGCGAGAGACCCAGTACTTC. As protein: CASSLGLRETQYF.

The V gene is TRBV5-6, the J gene TRBJ2-5; 9 bases agree with TRBD2. Germline trimming cut 0 bases from V and 5 bases from J; bases unmatched to any gene: 5. Germline V gene data show CDR1 as SGHDT and CDR2 as YYEEEE. The CDR3 contains 15 residues. The CDR3 is CASSLGSGGWETQYF. CDR3 DNA sequence: TGTGCCAGCAGCTTGGGTAGCGGGGGTTGGGAGACCCAGTACTTC.

This clone was counted between two and nine times. The chain's CDR3 is CASKRGAAGELFF. The CDR3 DNA follows: TGTGCCAGTAAGCGGGGGGCGGCCGGGGAGCTGTTTTTT. The genes are TRBV19 and TRBJ2-2, with 9 bases lining up with TRBD2. V shed 7 bases, J shed 6 bases, and the junction held 3 bases outside the gene matches. CDR1 and CDR2 (germline): LNHDA, SQIVND (reference sequence). The CDR3 spans 13 residues.

The rearrangement joins TRBV2 to TRBJ2-1, with 13 bases aligning to TRBD2. The CDR3 is made up of 14 amino acids. After removal of 7 bases from V and 7 bases from J, the junction contained 4 bases not matched to a gene. Germline V gene lookup returns CDR1 SNHLY and CDR2 FYNNEI. The CDR3 reads CASIWTSGRNEQFF. In DNA form, the CDR3 reads TGTGCCAGCATATGGACTAGCGGGAGAAATGAGCAGTTCTTC.

The gene calls are TRBV18 and TRBJ1-2; TRBD1 agrees at 11 bases. Germline V CDR1 and CDR2: KGHSH, LQKENI. The CDR3 spans 15 residues. Trimming at V came to 6 bases and at J to 6 bases, leaving 9 bases not matched to a gene. This CDR3 reads CASSAWTGGMDGYTF. CDR3 in DNA: TGTGCCAGCTCCGCCTGGACAGGGGGCATGGATGGCTACACCTTC.

CDR3 sequence: CASSDRGEDTQYF. Here the CDR3 DNA reads TGTGCCAGCAGTGACAGGGGCGAAGATACGCAGTATTTT. V gene TRBV2 combines with J gene TRBJ2-3; possibly TRBD1 for D (6 bases). This CDR3 spans 13 amino acids. Trimming stripped 3 bases from V and 5 bases from J, with 9 bases between. Germline V CDR1 and CDR2: SNHLY, FYNNEI.

The V gene is TRBV28, the J gene TRBJ2-1; 13 nucleotides agree with TRBD2. This CDR3 is 16 amino acids long. J gave up 4 bases and V 8 bases, and 8 bases lay outside the gene matches. CDR1 and CDR2 from the germline V gene are MDHEN and SYDVKM. The CDR3 reads CASLGTSGARYNEQFF. CDR3 bases: TGTGCCAGCTTAGGGACTAGCGGGGCGCGGTACAATGAGCAGTTCTTC.

This chain uses TRBV5-1 with TRBJ1-1, with 9 positions matching TRBD1. Germline V gene lookup returns CDR1 SGHRS and CDR2 YFSETQ. This CDR3 is 14 amino acids long. J was trimmed by 6 bases and V by 4 bases; bases with no gene match: 7. The CDR3 nucleotides are TGCGCCAGCAGCCTCTATGGGACAGGGTCTGAAGCTTTCTTT. Translation gives CASSLYGTGSEAFF. The variable domain in full, completed from reference TRBV5-1 and TRBJ1-1, reads KAGVTQTPRYLIKTRGQQVTLSCSPISGHRSVSWYQQTPGQGLQFLFEYFSETQRNKGNFPGRFSGRQFSNSRSEMNVSTLELGDSALYLCASSLYGTGSEAFFGQGTRLTVV.

V is TRBV5-1 and J is TRBJ1-5, with TRBD1 as a possible D gene (5 bases). The CDR3 is 14 residues long. Germline V gene lookup returns CDR1 SGHRS and CDR2 YFSETQ. Trimming cost V 4 bases and J 1 base, with 9 bases left between them. For the CDR3, the DNA is TGCGCCAGCAGCGGGGGGGGAAGCAATCAGCCCCAGCATTTT. It encodes CASSGGGSNQPQHF.